This T cell receptor (beta chain) was captured by sequencing in a study of cytomegalovirus exposure and HLA in healthy donors. Study summary: Early released data comprised about 84 million unique TCRs from HLA-typed donors.

About this clone itself: Its specificity is unknown.

The PCR employed 60 Vbeta primers together with 13 Jbeta primers. Produced via immunoSEQ multiplex PCR; TCRdb's table is partial and in-frame only. The sample has 200,000 or so clones, roughly four fifths seen once. Study results and limitations: Presence/absence analyses assumed roughly uniform sequencing depth across donors. Analysis performed later found 16,000 or so TCR beta sequences associated with HLA alleles at 0.05 false discovery rate.

The CDR3 contains 14 residues. V shed 5 bases, J shed 5 bases, and the junction held 8 bases outside the gene matches. Germline CDR1 and CDR2: SGHKS and YYEKEE (reference sequence). This sequence originates from a woman younger than 35 in good health and CMV-seropositive. This rearrangement joins TRBV5-5 to TRBJ2-5; 8 bases are shared with TRBD2. The material sequenced was PBMCs. CDR3 protein: CASRNPPGGETQYF. The CDR3 DNA sequence: TGTGCCAGCAGAAATCCTCCGGGGGGGGAGACCCAGTACTTC.